What follows describes a single T cell receptor beta chain. The antigen is not known. Graft donor-derived T-allo10 cells were described as host-alloantigen-specific, anergic, and alloantigen-specifically suppressive. The sample is drawn from a study of type 1 regulatory T cells. Study background: An in vitro protocol generated T-allo10, a Tr1-enriched, alloantigen-specific CD4 T cell product.

J gave up 1 base and V 5 bases, and 6 bases lay outside the gene matches. CDR3 length equals 15 residues. Per germline, CDR1 LNHDA and CDR2 SQIVND (reference sequence). TCRdb reprocessed the reads via MiXCR and lists one record per CDR3 protein. The sample holds about 68,000 distinct CDR3 sequences, around 68% seen once. The V and J genes are TRBV19 and TRBJ1-1, with 8 nucleotides matching TRBD1. The sequenced sample consisted of cultured T cells, either the whole culture or a sorted T cell fraction (not recorded which). Specified subset: Tr1-enriched cell product generated in vitro against host alloantigens. The receptor was isolated from a human donor in good health. The CDR3 protein is CASSATGTGNTEAFF. The DNA of the CDR3 is TGTGCCAGTAGTGCCACCGGGACAGGGAACACTGAAGCTTTCTTT.